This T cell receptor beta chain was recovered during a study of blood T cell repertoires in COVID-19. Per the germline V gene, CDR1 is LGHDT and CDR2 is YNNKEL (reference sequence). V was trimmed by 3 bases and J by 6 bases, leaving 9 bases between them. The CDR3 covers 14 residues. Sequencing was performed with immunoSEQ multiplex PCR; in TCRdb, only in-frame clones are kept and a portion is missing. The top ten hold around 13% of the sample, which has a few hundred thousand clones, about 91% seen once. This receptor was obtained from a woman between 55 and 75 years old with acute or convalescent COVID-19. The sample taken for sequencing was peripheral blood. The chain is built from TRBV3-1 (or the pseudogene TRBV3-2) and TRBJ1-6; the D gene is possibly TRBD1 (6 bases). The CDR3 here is CASSQGDINSPLHF. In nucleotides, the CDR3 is TGTGCCAGCAGCCAGGGGGACATTAATTCACCCCTCCACTTT.